This entry is about one TCR beta chain. J gave up 4 bases and V 0 bases, and 4 bases lay outside the gene matches. This CDR3 comprises 17 residues. CDR1 LGHNA and CDR2 YNFKEQ come from the germline V gene. The data originate from a study of blood T cell repertoires in COVID-19. Study-level background: The study drew acute and convalescent COVID-19 samples from the United States, Italy and Spain.

As handled by the study authors: Amplification from reference gene primers served as the basis for estimated nucleated cell counts. Method: immunoSEQ multiplex PCR; TCRdb's copy keeps in-frame clones and lacks some. For V, J and clone size, that table is used; D and trimming come from the DNA. The repertoire has about 50,000 clones, around nine tenths of them found once; the top ten carry roughly 15%. The sequence was collected from a man aged 55-75 years with active or convalescent COVID-19. V gene TRBV4-2 combines with J gene TRBJ2-2, with 11 bases matching TRBD2. Sequencing used peripheral blood. In DNA form, the CDR3 reads TGTGCCAGCAGCCAAGATCCCCTAGCGGGGGGCACCGGGGAGCTGTTTTTT. It translates to CASSQDPLAGGTGELFF.